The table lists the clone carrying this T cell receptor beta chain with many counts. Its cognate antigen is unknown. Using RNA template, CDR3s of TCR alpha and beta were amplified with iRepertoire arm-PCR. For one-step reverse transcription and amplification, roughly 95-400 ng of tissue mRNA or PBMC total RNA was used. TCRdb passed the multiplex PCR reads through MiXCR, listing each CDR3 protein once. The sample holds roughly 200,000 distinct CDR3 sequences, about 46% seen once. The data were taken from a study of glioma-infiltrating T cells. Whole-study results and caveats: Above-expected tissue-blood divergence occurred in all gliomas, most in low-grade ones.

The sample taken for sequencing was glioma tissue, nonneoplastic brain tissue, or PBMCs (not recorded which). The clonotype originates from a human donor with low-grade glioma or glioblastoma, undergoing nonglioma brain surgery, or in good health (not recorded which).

CDR3 amino acids: CASNLAAQETQYF. The CDR3 DNA reads as TGTGCCAGCAACCTAGCTGCACAAGAGACCCAGTACTTC. The gene calls are TRBV28 and TRBJ2-5, with D possibly matching TRBD2 (5 bases). CDR1 and CDR2 from the germline V gene are MDHEN and SYDVKM. Trimming removed 7 bases at V and 2 bases at J, with 11 bases between. CDR3 size: 13 residues.